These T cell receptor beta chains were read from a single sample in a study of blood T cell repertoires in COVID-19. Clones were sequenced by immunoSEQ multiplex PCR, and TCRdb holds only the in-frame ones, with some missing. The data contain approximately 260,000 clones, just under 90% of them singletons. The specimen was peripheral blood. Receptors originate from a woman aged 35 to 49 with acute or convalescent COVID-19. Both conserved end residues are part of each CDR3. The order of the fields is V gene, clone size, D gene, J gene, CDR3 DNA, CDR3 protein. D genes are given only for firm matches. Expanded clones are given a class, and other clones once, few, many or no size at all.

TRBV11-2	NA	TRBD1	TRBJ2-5	TGTGCCAGCAGCCCGTCGTCAGGGACAGGCCGCCCCCAGTACTTC	CASSPSSGTGRPQYF
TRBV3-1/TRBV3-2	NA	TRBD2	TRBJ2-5	TGTGCCAGCAGCCAAGACCAGCGGGGCTTCCAAGAGACCCAGTACTTC	CASSQDQRGFQETQYF
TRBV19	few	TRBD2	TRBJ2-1	TGTGCCAGTAGTCTTAGCGGGGGCTTAAATGAGCAGTTCTTC	CASSLSGGLNEQFF
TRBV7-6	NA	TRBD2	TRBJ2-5	TGTGCCAGCAGCACGGAGGGACTAGCCGAAGAGACCCAGTACTTC	CASSTEGLAEETQYF
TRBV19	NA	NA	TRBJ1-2	TGTGCCAGTAGTGCCGGTGCTAACTATGGCTACACCTTC	CASSAGANYGYTF
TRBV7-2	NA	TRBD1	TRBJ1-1	TGTGCCAGCAGCCCGGACAGGGACACTGAAGCTTTCTTT	CASSPDRDTEAFF
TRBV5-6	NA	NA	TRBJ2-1	TGTGCCAGCAGCTTGGCAGGGGTCAATGAGCAGTTCTTC	CASSLAGVNEQFF
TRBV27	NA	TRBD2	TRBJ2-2	TGTGCCAGCAGTTTATCCGGGGGGGCGAGGGCCGGGGAGCTGTTTTTT	CASSLSGGARAGELFF
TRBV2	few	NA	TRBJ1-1	TGTGCCAGCGCCTCCGCAGGGCTCAACACTGAAGCTTTCTTT	CASASAGLNTEAFF
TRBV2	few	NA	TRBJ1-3	TGTGCCAGCACTCTCGGAGGGTCTGGAAACACCATATATTTT	CASTLGGSGNTIYF
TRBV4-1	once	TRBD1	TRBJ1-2	TGCGCCAGCAGCCAACAGGGGGCGCGGCATGGCTACACCTTC	CASSQQGARHGYTF
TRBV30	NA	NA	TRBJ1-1	TGTGCCTGGAGTTACATTATGAACACTGAAGCTTTCTTT	CAWSYIMNTEAFF
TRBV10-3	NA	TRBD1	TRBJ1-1	TGTGCCATCAGTGGAACAGGGGGCGCGATAACTGAAGCTTTCTTT	CAISGTGGAITEAFF
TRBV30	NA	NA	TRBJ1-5	TGTGCCTGGAGTGGCGGGGGGGCTAGGCAGCCCCAGCATTTT	CAWSGGGARQPQHF
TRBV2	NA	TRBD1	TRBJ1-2	TGTGCCAGCAGGGGACAGGGAGCCCTCTATGGCTACACCTTC	CASRGQGALYGYTF
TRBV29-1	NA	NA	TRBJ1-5	TGCAGCGTTTCGGGAGACACGGGCAATCAGCCCCAGCATTTT	CSVSGDTGNQPQHF
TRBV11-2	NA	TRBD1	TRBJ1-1	TGTGCCAGCAGCTTAGCCGGCAGACAGGGAAGTACTGAAGCTTTCTTT	CASSLAGRQGSTEAFF
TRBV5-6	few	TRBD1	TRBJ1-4	TGTGCCAGCAGCGGTATGACAGGGGCCCATGAAAAACTGTTTTTT	CASSGMTGAHEKLFF
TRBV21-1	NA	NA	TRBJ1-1	TGTGCCAGCTATTCAACTTGGACAGGGGTAATGAACACTGAAGCTTTCTTT	CASYSTWTGVMNTEAFF
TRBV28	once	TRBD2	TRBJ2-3	TGTGCCAGCAGCTCCGCGGGGACTACCAAAGATACGCAGTATTTT	CASSSAGTTKDTQYF
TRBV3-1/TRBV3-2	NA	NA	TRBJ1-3	TGTGCCAGCAGCCAGGGTACAGGGCCTGGAAACACCATATATTTT	CASSQGTGPGNTIYF
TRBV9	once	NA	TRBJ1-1	TGTGCCAGCAGCACATTGGGGGGGTGGACTGAAGCTTTCTTT	CASSTLGGWTEAFF
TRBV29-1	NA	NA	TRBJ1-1	TGCAGCGTTGAGGAATGGGGACTTAGGAACACTGAAGCTTTCTTT	CSVEEWGLRNTEAFF
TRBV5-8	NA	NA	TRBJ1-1	TGTGCCAGCAGCTCCCAGGGTCCTCCTACCTTT	CASSSQGPPTF
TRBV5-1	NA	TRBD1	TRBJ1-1	TGCGCCAGCAGCCTGACCGGACAGGGGACTGAAGCTTTCTTT	CASSLTGQGTEAFF
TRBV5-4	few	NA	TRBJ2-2	TGTGCCAGCAGTCTGGACAGTCCGACCGGGGAGCTGTTTTTT	CASSLDSPTGELFF
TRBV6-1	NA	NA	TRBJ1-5	TGTGCCAGCAGTGATATAGGGGTGGGCCAGCCCCAGCATTTT	CASSDIGVGQPQHF
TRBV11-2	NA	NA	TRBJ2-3	TGTGCCAGCAGCCTGGGGCAGGGAACAGATACGCAGTATTTT	CASSLGQGTDTQYF
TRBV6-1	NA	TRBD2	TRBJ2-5	TGTGCCAGCAGTGAATTGAGTAGCGGGGGGGCGTGGGAGACCCAGTACTTC	CASSELSSGGAWETQYF
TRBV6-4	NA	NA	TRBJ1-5	TGTGCCAGCAGCCAAGAGGGAGGACAGCCCCAGCATTTT	CASSQEGGQPQHF
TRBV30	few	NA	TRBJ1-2	TGTGCCTGGAGTGGGACTCCGGGCATCTATGGCTACACCTTC	CAWSGTPGIYGYTF
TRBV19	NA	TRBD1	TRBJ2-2	TGTGCCAGTACCACCACTCAGGGGGCGGGCACCGGGGAGCTGTTTTTT	CASTTTQGAGTGELFF
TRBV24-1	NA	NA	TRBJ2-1	TGTGCCACCTGCCAGGGCGGGTACTCAGGGGATGAGCAGTTCTTC	CATCQGGYSGDEQFF
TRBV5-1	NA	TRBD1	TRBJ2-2	TGCGCCAGCAGCTCTTCAGGGGGCCAAGGCGGGGAGCTGTTTTTT	CASSSSGGQGGELFF
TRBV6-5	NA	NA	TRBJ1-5	TGTGCCAGCAGTTACTCGGACACAGGGCCCCAGCATTTT	CASSYSDTGPQHF
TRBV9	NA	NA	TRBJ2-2	TGTGCCAGCAGCGTCCGCACCGGGGAGCTGTTTTTT	CASSVRTGELFF
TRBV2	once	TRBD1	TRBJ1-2	TGTGCCAGCAGTACGGACAGGGGTAACTATGGCTACACCTTC	CASSTDRGNYGYTF
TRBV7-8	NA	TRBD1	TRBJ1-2	TGTGCCAGCAGCTTCACAGGGGTCCGTGGCTACACCTTC	CASSFTGVRGYTF
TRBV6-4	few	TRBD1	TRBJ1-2	TGTGCCAGCAGCCCCGAGGGGACAGGGGTGAGCTACACCTTC	CASSPEGTGVSYTF
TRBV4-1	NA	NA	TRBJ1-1	TGCGCCAGCAGCCAAGAACGTACGGTGAACACTGAAGCTTTCTTT	CASSQERTVNTEAFF
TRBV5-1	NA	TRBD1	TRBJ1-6	TGCGCCAGCAGCCACCCGGACAGGGCAACTTCACCCCTCCACTTT	CASSHPDRATSPLHF
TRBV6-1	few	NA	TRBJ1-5	TGTGCCAGCAGTGAGCGGGGAGGGGGGCAGCCCCAGCATTTT	CASSERGGGQPQHF
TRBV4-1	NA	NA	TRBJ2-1	TGCGCCAGCAGCCTCGGTGACAGAGTCGGCAATGAGCAGTTCTTC	CASSLGDRVGNEQFF
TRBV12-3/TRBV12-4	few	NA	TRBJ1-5	TGTGCCACCCGAGTGGGGGCAAATCAGCCCCAGCATTTT	CATRVGANQPQHF
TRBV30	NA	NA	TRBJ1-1	TGTGCCTCTGTCGTGAACACTGAAGCTTTCTTT	CASVVNTEAFF
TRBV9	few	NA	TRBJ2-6	TGTGCCAGCAGCGACGACGCCAGGGTGTACTCTGGGGCCAACGTCCTGACTTTC	CASSDDARVYSGANVLTF